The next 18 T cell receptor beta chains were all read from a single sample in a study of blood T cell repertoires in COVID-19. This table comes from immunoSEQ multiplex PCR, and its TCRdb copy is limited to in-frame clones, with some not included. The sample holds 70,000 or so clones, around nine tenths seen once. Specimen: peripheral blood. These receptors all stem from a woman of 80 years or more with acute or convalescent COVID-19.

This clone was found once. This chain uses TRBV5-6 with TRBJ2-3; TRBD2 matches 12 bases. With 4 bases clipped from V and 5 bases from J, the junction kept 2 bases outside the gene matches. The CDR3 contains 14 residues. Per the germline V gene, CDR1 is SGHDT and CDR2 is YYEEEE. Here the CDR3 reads CASSTLAGGDTQYF. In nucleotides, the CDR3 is TGTGCCAGCAGCACACTAGCGGGAGGAGATACGCAGTATTTT.

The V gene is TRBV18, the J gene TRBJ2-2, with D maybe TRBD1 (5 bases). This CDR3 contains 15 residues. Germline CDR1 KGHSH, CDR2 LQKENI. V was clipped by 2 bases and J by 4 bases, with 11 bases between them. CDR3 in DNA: TGTGCCAGCTCACCAGGGCAGGGTTTCACCGGGGAGCTGTTTTTT. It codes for CASSPGQGFTGELFF. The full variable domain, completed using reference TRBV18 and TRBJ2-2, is NAGVMQNPRHLVRRRGQEARLRCSPMKGHSHVYWYRQLPEEGLKFMVYLQKENIIDESGMPKERFSAEFPKEGPSILRIQQVVRGDSAAYFCASSPGQGFTGELFFGEGSRLTVL.

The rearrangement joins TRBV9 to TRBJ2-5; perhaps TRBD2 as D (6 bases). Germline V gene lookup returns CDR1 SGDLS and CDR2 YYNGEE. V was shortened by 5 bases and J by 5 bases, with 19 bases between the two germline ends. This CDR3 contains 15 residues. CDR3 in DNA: TGTGCCAGCAGTGCGGGGCTATCGAGGCCGGAGACCCAGTACTTC. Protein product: CASSAGLSRPETQYF.

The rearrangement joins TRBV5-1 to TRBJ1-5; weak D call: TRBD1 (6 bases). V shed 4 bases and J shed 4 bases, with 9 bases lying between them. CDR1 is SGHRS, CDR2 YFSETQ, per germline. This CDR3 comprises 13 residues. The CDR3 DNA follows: TGCGCCAGCAGCAAGGGGGGGAATCAGCCCCAGCATTTT. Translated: CASSKGGNQPQHF.

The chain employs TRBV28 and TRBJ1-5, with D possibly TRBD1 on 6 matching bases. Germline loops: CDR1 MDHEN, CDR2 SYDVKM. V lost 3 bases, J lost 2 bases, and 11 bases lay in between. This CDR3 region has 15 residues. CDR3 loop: CASSFTGIGNQPQHF. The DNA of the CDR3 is TGTGCCAGCAGTTTTACAGGGATCGGCAATCAGCCCCAGCATTTT.

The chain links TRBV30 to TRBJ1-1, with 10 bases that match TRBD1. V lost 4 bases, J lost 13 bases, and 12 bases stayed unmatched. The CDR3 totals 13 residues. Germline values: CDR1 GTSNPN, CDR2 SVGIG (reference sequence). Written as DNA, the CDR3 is TGTGCCTGGAACGCCCGGGACAGGGGAACCGTTTTCTTT. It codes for CAWNARDRGTVFF.

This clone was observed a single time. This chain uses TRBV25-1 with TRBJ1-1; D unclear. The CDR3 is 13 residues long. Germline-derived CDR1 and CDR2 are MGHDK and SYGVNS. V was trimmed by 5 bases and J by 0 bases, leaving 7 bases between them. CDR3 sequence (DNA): TGTGCCAGCAGTCGGTTAATGAACACTGAAGCTTTCTTT. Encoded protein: CASSRLMNTEAFF.

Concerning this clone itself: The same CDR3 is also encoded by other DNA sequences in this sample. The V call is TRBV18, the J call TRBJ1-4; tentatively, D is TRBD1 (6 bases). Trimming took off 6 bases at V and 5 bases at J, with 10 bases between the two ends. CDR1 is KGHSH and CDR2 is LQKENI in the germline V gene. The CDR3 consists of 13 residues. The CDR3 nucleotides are TGTGCCAGCTCTCCCCAGGGGAATGAAAAACTGTTTTTT. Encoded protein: CASSPQGNEKLFF.

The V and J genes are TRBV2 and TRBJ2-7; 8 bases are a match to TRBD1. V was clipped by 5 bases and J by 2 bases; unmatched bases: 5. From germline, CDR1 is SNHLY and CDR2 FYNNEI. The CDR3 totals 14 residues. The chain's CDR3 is CASSIRTGTYEQYF. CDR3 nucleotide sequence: TGTGCCAGCAGTATCCGGACAGGGACCTACGAGCAGTACTTC. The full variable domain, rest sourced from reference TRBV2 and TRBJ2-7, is EPEVTQTPSHQVTQMGQEVILRCVPISNHLYFYWYRQILGQKVEFLVSFYNNEISEKSEIFDDQFSVERPDGSNFTLKIRSTKLEDSAMYFCASSIRTGTYEQYFGPGTRLTVT.

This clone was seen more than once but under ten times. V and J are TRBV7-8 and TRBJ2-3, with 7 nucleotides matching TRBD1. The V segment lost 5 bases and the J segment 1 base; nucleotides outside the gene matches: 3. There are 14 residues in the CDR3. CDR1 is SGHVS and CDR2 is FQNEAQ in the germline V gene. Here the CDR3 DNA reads TGTGCCAGCAGCCTTCAGGGGGGCACAGATACGCAGTATTTT. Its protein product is CASSLQGGTDTQYF.

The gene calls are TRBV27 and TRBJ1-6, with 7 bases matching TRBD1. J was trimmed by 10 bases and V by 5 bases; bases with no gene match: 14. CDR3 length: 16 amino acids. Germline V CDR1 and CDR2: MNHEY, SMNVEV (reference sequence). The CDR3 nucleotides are TGTGCCAGCAGTCCTTTTATTACAGGGGCGGAATCACCCCTCCACTTT. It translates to CASSPFITGAESPLHF.

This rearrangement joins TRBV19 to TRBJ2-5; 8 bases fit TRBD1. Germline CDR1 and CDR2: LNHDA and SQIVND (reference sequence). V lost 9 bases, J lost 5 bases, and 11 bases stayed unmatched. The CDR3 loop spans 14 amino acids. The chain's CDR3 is CASGQGMGVETQYF. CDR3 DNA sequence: TGTGCCAGCGGACAGGGAATGGGTGTGGAGACCCAGTACTTC.

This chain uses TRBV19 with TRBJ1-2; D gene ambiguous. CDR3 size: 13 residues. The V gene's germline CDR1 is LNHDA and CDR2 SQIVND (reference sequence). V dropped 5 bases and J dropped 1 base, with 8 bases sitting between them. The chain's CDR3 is CASSLQINYGYTF. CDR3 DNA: TGTGCCAGTAGTTTGCAGATTAACTATGGCTACACCTTC.

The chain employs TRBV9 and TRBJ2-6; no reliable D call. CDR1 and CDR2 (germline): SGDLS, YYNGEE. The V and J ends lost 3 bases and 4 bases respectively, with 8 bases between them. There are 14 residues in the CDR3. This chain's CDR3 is CASSAPVGANVLTF. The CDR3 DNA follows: TGTGCCAGCAGCGCCCCGGTCGGGGCCAACGTCCTGACTTTC.

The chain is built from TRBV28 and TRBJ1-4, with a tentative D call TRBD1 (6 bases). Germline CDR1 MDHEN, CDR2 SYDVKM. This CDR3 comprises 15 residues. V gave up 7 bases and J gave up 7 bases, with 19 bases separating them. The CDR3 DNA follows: TGTGCCAGCAACGAGATTGGACAAGGGGGTGAAAAACTGTTTTTT. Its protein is CASNEIGQGGEKLFF.

CDR3 in amino acids: CASSYRTSGRADEQFF. CDR3 DNA sequence: TGTGCCAGCAGTTACCGGACTAGCGGGAGGGCCGATGAGCAGTTCTTC. This chain connects TRBV6-5 to TRBJ2-1, with 15 bases fitting TRBD2. The germline V gene encodes CDR1 MNHEY and CDR2 SVGAGI. The junction had 4 bases not matched to a gene; V was cut back by 2 bases and J by 8 bases. CDR3 length equals 16 residues.

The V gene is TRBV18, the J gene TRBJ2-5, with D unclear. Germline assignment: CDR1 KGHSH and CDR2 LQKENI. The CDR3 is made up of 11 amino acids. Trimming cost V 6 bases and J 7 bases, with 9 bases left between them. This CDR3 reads CASSPTGTQYF. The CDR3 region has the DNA TGTGCCAGCTCCCCCACGGGGACCCAGTACTTC.

CDR3 sequence (DNA): TGTGCCAGCAGCGTCCCGGGGACAGGGGGCCTTGAGACCCAGTACTTC. It translates to CASSVPGTGGLETQYF. The J gene is TRBJ2-5, the V gene TRBV5-6, with TRBD1 identical over 12 bases. The CDR3 consists of 16 residues. V trimming: 4 bases; J trimming: 5 bases; junction bases outside the gene matches: 9. The germline V gene encodes CDR1 SGHDT and CDR2 YYEEEE.